This TCR beta chain was found in a study of T cell responses to AZD1222 COVID-19 vaccine. Overall study results and limits: Two AZD1222 doses significantly raised spike-specific TCR breadth and depth over controls. Clonal diversity was possibly underestimated, and white British individuals and females predominated among donors. The study reported that nearly half of spike-specific TCRs target unmutated variant regions. Along spike, vaccine-associated CD4 TCRs were found throughout, with dominance at 160-218 and 743-854.

To note about this clone: Its antigen remains unknown.

Using immunoSEQ multiplex PCR, the repertoire was profiled, and TCRdb retains in-frame clones only, with some absent. The data show some 130,000 clones, around 90% seen once. V dropped 0 bases and J dropped 3; count of bases not matched to a gene: 26. The CDR3 totals 22 residues. From germline, CDR1 is SGHVS and CDR2 FQNEAQ. Material: peripheral blood, obtained on day 0 of AZD1222 vaccination. The genes are TRBV7-8 and TRBJ2-7; 7 nucleotides align to TRBD1. This TCR was recovered from an adult in good health. CDR3 loop: CASSLALLSSDLAGTANYEQYF. The CDR3, as DNA: TGTGCCAGCAGCTTAGCTCTTCTGTCATCTGATCTAGCCGGGACAGCAAACTACGAGCAGTACTTC.